The entry below describes one TCR beta chain. Antigen: not known. This CDR3 has 15 amino acids. Germline V CDR1 and CDR2: SGHDT, YYEEEE. Unmatched junction bases numbered 7, after V lost 4 bases and J lost 5 bases. Some clones are missing from TCRdb's copy, which holds only in-frame ones; the method was immunoSEQ multiplex PCR. The sample includes about 130,000 clones, about 88% of them seen just once. The data originate from a study of radiation and T cells in renal cell carcinoma. General observations from the study: In blood, top tumor clones expanded by 2 weeks, shrinking by 4. Baseline intratumoral clonotype presence is unknown without pretreatment biopsies.

The sample's time point: baseline pretreatment blood. Treatment reported: 15 Gy SBRT to primary tumor, nephrectomy 4 weeks later. Serial blood draws occurred at baseline and 2 and 4 weeks post-SBRT. The rearrangement links TRBV5-6 to TRBJ2-7, with TRBD1 matching 12 bases. This specimen was blood, taken from a patient whose treatment included radiotherapy and nephrectomy. The clonotype originates from a woman between 45 and 60 years old with renal cell carcinoma. The CDR3 protein is CASSAGQGALHEQYF. DNA of the CDR3: TGTGCCAGCAGCGCGGGACAGGGGGCGCTCCACGAGCAGTACTTC. The full variable domain, in which reference TRBV5-6 and TRBJ2-7 provide the parts outside the CDR3, is DAGVTQSPTHLIKTRGQQVTLRCSPKSGHDTVSWYQQALGQGPQFIFQYYEEEERQRGNFPDRFSGHQFPNYSSELNVNALLLGDSALYLCASSAGQGALHEQYFGPGTRLTVT.